These 30 T cell receptor beta chains came from one sample sequenced in a study of blood T cells in healthy people across ages. Primers used in a second PCR of roughly 6 to 12 cycles were a sample-barcoded 5' primer and a J-beta primer mix. Each CDR3 protein is one row after TCRdb ran MiXCR on the 5' RACE reads. The sample lists 1.8 million or so distinct CDR3 sequences, 30% to 40% occurring once. The sequenced sample was blood. These receptors were obtained from a human donor in good health.

The table lists this clonotype with a few counts. Here the CDR3 DNA reads TGTGCCAGCAGTTTAGGGGACAGGACGGATACGCAGTATTTT. Residues: CASSLGDRTDTQYF. J is TRBJ2-3 and V is TRBV12-3 or TRBV12-4; 8 nucleotides match TRBD1. Trimming cost V 1 base and J 6 bases; bases outside gene matches: 3. This CDR3 has 14 residues.

This clonotype has more than one count but fewer than ten. The J gene is TRBJ2-5, the V gene TRBV4-3; D gene ambiguous. The CDR3 runs to 15 residues. Germline assignment: CDR1 LGHNA and CDR2 YSLEER. With 4 bases removed from V and 4 bases from J, the gap between germline ends came to 16 bases. The CDR3 DNA is TGCGCCAGCAGCCCGCTGAGACTGGGCGGAGAGACCCAGTACTTC. Translation: CASSPLRLGGETQYF.

A few counts support this clonotype. This rearrangement joins TRBV28 to TRBJ1-2; D is unresolved. Germline V gives CDR1 MDHEN, CDR2 SYDVKM. V was trimmed by 2 bases and J by 1 base, leaving 11 bases between them. The length of the CDR3 is 15 residues. CDR3 sequence: CASSLEGSNNYGYTF. The CDR3 DNA follows: TGTGCCAGCAGTTTAGAAGGGAGTAATAACTATGGCTACACCTTC.

This clonotype was observed a few times. The chain links TRBV12-3 or TRBV12-4 to TRBJ2-6; D remains unclear. The V end lost 2 bases, the J end lost 5 bases, and 13 bases lay between the germline ends. The CDR3 sequence is 16 residues long. The CDR3 loop is CASSLSQTSWANVLTF. The CDR3 DNA follows: TGTGCCAGCAGTTTAAGCCAGACCAGTTGGGCCAACGTCCTGACTTTC.

A word on this clonotype: Here the CDR3 omits its conserved ending phenylalanine or tryptophan, so a read error is the likely source. The DNA is omitted, as the CDR3 cannot be located on it reliably, and the CDR3 follows TCRdb's listing. The chain is built from TRBV27 and TRBJ1-2. CDR1 and CDR2 (germline): MNHEY, SMNVEV (reference sequence). The CDR3 sequence runs 14 residues, both termini included. The CDR3 here is CASSTSVGLGGYTL.

At least ten counts were recorded for this clonotype. The rearrangement links TRBV9 to TRBJ1-6; D remains ambiguous. Trimming removed 4 bases from V and 0 bases from J, with 11 bases in between. The CDR3 extends over 16 amino acids. The germline V gene encodes CDR1 SGDLS and CDR2 YYNGEE. The chain's CDR3 is CASSPHLSSYNSPLHF. The CDR3 DNA reads as TGTGCCAGCAGCCCTCATCTGAGCTCCTATAATTCACCCCTCCACTTT.

This chain connects TRBV5-1 to TRBJ1-5; tentatively, D is TRBD1 (5 bases). CDR1 and CDR2 (germline): SGHRS, YFSETQ. V was cut by 5 bases and J by 5 bases, with 14 bases left in between. The CDR3 has 14 residues. CDR3 amino acids: CASREGIGYQPQHF. DNA of the CDR3: TGCGCCAGCAGAGAGGGGATCGGTTATCAGCCCCAGCATTTT. The full variable domain, its missing parts supplied by reference TRBV5-1 and TRBJ1-5, is KAGVTQTPRYLIKTRGQQVTLSCSPISGHRSVSWYQQTPGQGLQFLFEYFSETQRNKGNFPGRFSGRQFSNSRSEMNVSTLELGDSALYLCASREGIGYQPQHFGDGTRLSIL.

This clonotype was observed a handful of times. This chain uses TRBV7-3 with TRBJ1-6; D not resolved. CDR3 length: 15 residues. V shed 0 bases and J shed 8 bases, with 11 bases lying between them. Looked up from germline, CDR1 is SGHTA and CDR2 is FQGTGA. The CDR3, as DNA: TGTGCCAGCAGCTTAACGTACGGCGGTTATTCACCCCTCCACTTT. Its translation is CASSLTYGGYSPLHF.

This rearrangement joins TRBV20-1 to TRBJ2-5; D ambiguous. The length of the CDR3 is 15 residues. Trimming cost V 2 bases and J 5 bases, with 18 bases left between them. In germline, CDR1 is DFQATT, CDR2 SNEGSKA (reference sequence). Here the CDR3 reads CSARRFSAAGETQYF. The CDR3 nucleotides are TGCAGTGCTAGACGATTCTCGGCGGCCGGGGAGACCCAGTACTTC.

Comments on this clonotype: Germline and junction disagree at one end, which may indicate a read error. V gene TRBV7-6 combines with J gene TRBJ2-1; D is unresolved. This CDR3 has 16 amino acids. Per germline, CDR1 SGHVS and CDR2 FNYEAQ. CDR3 amino acids: CASSSPRVPFYNEQFF. The CDR3 bases are TGCGCCAGCAGCTCGCCTAGGGTCCCCTTTTACAATGAGCAGTTCTTC.

This clonotype showed up just a few times. The chain carries TRBV9 and TRBJ1-1; D uncertain. Germline V gives CDR1 SGDLS, CDR2 YYNGEE. V lost 3 bases to trimming and J lost 1 base, with 7 bases between them. The CDR3 extends over 13 amino acids. CDR3 residues: CASSASQNTEAFF. For the CDR3, the DNA is TGTGCCAGCAGCGCAAGTCAGAACACTGAAGCTTTCTTT.

The genes are TRBV20-1 and TRBJ1-1; no reliable D call. The germline V gene has CDR1 DFQATT and CDR2 SNEGSKA (reference sequence). The length of the CDR3 is 14 residues. The V end lost 0 bases, the J end lost 1 base, and 9 bases lay between the germline ends. Here the CDR3 reads CSAREEAGNTEAFF. CDR3 sequence (DNA): TGCAGTGCTAGAGAGGAGGCAGGGAACACTGAAGCTTTCTTT.

This chain joins TRBV4-1 and TRBJ2-7, with 10 bases aligning to TRBD2. The CDR3 sequence is 16 residues long. CDR1 and CDR2 (germline): MGHRA, YSYEKL. J was trimmed by 0 bases and V by 1 base; bases with no gene match: 3. The CDR3 is CASSQGTSGSSYEQYF. In DNA form, the CDR3 reads TGCGCCAGCAGCCAAGGGACTAGCGGTAGCTCCTACGAGCAGTACTTC.

This clonotype was seen more than once but under ten times. The V gene is TRBV6-5, the J gene TRBJ2-1, with D possibly TRBD1 on 5 matching bases. The CDR3 covers 15 residues. Trimming cost V 3 bases and J 8 bases, with 17 bases left between them. The germline V gene encodes CDR1 MNHEY and CDR2 SVGAGI. CDR3 protein: CASSYLRQPPHEQFF. CDR3 sequence (DNA): TGTGCCAGCAGTTATCTCCGACAGCCTCCACATGAGCAGTTCTTC.

This chain uses TRBV7-9 with TRBJ2-7; maybe TRBD2 (5 bases). The germline V gene encodes CDR1 SEHNR and CDR2 FQNEAQ (reference sequence). The CDR3 extends over 15 amino acids. V lost 3 bases to trimming and J lost 2 bases, with 14 bases between them. The CDR3 DNA reads as TGTGCCAGCAGCTTCAGACTATCAGGAACCTACGAGCAGTACTTC. This gives the protein CASSFRLSGTYEQYF.

A note on this clonotype: One end of the junction varies from germline; a read error may be responsible. This sequence joins TRBV7-9 and TRBJ2-1; weak D call: TRBD2 (6 bases). The CDR3 runs 12 residues. Germline V gene sequence: CDR1 SEHNR, CDR2 FQNEAQ (reference sequence). The CDR3 DNA reads as TGTGCCAGCAGCTTAGACTCGGGGGAGCAGTTATTC. Translation gives CASSLDSGEQLF.

Comments on this clonotype: At one of its ends the junction is not consistent with the germline gene, which may arise from a read error. The gene calls are TRBV6-2 or TRBV6-3 and TRBJ2-1, with a weak D call TRBD2 (6 bases). This CDR3 is 14 amino acids long. The germline V gene encodes CDR1 MNHEY and CDR2 SVGEGT. CDR3 region: CASSRRGTYNGQFF. CDR3 DNA: TGTGCCAGCAGTCGGAGGGGAACCTACAATGGGCAGTTCTTC.

The rearrangement uses TRBV24-1 and TRBJ2-1, with D perhaps matching TRBD2 (5 bases). From germline, CDR1 is KGHDR and CDR2 SFDVKD. CDR3 length: 13 amino acids. The ends were cut back, 7 bases at V and 8 bases at J, with 14 bases in the middle. Here the CDR3 DNA reads TGTGCCACCAGCGGGGAGACACAATATGAGCAGTTCTTC. Its protein is CATSGETQYEQFF.

The J gene is TRBJ2-1, the V gene TRBV28, with 7 bases identical to TRBD2. The CDR3 length is 14 residues. Unmatched junction bases numbered 8, after V lost 3 bases and J lost 9 bases. Germline CDR1 MDHEN, CDR2 SYDVKM. In DNA form, the CDR3 reads TGTGCCAGCAGTTTGAGGGGAGGGATCGGTGAGCAGTTCTTC. Protein: CASSLRGGIGEQFF.

Of note for this clonotype: The junction differs from germline at one of its ends, possibly a read error. The rearrangement joins TRBV5-1 to TRBJ2-2; maybe TRBD2 (5 bases). The CDR3 has 14 residues. Germline V gene data show CDR1 as SGHRS and CDR2 as YFSETQ. The CDR3 spells CASSLNPNTGKLFF. CDR3 nucleotide sequence: TGCGCCAGCAGCTTAAATCCAAACACCGGGAAGCTGTTTTTT.

J is TRBJ1-1 and V is TRBV29-1, with D perhaps matching TRBD1 (6 bases). The germline V and J ends were trimmed by 6 bases and 1 base, with 12 bases remaining between them. Germline-derived CDR1 and CDR2 are SQVTM and ANQGSEA. The CDR3 sequence is 13 residues long. CDR3 nucleotides: TGCAGCGTCATGGACAGCCCGAACACTGAAGCTTTCTTT. Residues: CSVMDSPNTEAFF.

The CDR3 protein is CASSSGVRPNTGELFF. The DNA for the CDR3 is TGTGCCAGCAGTTCGGGGGTTCGGCCGAACACCGGGGAGCTGTTTTTT. This chain joins TRBV6-2 or TRBV6-3 and TRBJ2-2; D is perhaps TRBD2 (6 bases). The V end was cut by 4 bases, the J end by 0 bases, with 12 bases between. This CDR3 spans 16 amino acids. Germline-derived CDR1 and CDR2 are MNHEY and SVGEGT.

The chain uses TRBV20-1 and TRBJ2-5, with 11 nucleotides matching TRBD1. Per the germline V gene, CDR1 is DFQATT and CDR2 is SNEGSKA (reference sequence). The V segment lost 1 base and the J segment 5 bases; nucleotides outside the gene matches: 6. The CDR3 has 15 residues. The CDR3, as DNA: TGCAGTGCTAGAGCTGGGGACAGGGGGGGGGAGACCCAGTACTTC. Translating it yields CSARAGDRGGETQYF.

This sequence joins TRBV5-5 and TRBJ1-4; no firm D call. V was cut by 3 bases and J by 6 bases, with 18 bases left in between. Germline CDR1 and CDR2: SGHKS and YYEKEE (reference sequence). This CDR3 has 16 amino acids. The CDR3 coding sequence is TGTGCCAGCAGCTCCCTGGTGGTAGACCTCGATGAAAAACTGTTTTTT. It translates to CASSSLVVDLDEKLFF.

This clonotype was counted a single time. A much larger clone is a single base away; this may be a read error. Here the CDR3 reads CSVEGQTYNEQSF. The CDR3, as DNA: TGCAGCGTTGAGGGCCAGACCTACAATGAGCAGTCCTTC. J is TRBJ2-1 and V is TRBV29-1, with no clear D. CDR3 size: 13 residues. Per the germline V gene, CDR1 is SQVTM and CDR2 is ANQGSEA.

A few counts support this clonotype. V usage is TRBV7-2 and J usage is TRBJ2-4; D unresolved. Between the trimmed V and J ends, which lost 3 bases and 8 bases, there was a span of 11 bases. CDR3 size: 13 residues. From germline, CDR1 is SGHTA and CDR2 FQGNSA. CDR3 in amino acids: CASSFTSWDIQYF. The CDR3 DNA reads as TGTGCCAGCAGCTTTACCAGCTGGGACATTCAGTACTTC.

This clonotype was seen more than once but under ten times. The rearrangement uses TRBV10-3 and TRBJ2-1, with TRBD2 matching 8 bases. V lost 6 bases, J lost 13 bases, and 11 bases stayed unmatched. Germline CDR1 reads ENHRY; CDR2 reads SYGVKD. There are 13 residues in the CDR3. CDR3 amino acids: CAIRSQAGDTQFF. For the CDR3, the DNA is TGTGCCATCAGGTCCCAAGCGGGGGATACACAGTTCTTC.

With regard to this clonotype: One junction end disagrees with the germline gene, perhaps due to a read error. This chain links TRBV29-1 with TRBJ1-2; unclear D gene. The germline gives CDR1 SQVTM, CDR2 ANQGSEA. The length of the CDR3 is 12 residues. This chain's CDR3 is CSVEEDDYGCTF. The CDR3 bases are TGCAGCGTTGAAGAGGACGACTATGGCTGCACCTTC.

Only a few counts were recorded for this clonotype. The V and J genes are TRBV27 and TRBJ2-3; TRBD2 matches at 7 bases. This CDR3 has 14 amino acids. Germline loops: CDR1 MNHEY, CDR2 SMNVEV (reference sequence). Trimming cost V 3 bases and J 7 bases; bases outside gene matches: 7. The CDR3 DNA follows: TGTGCCAGCAGTTTCCAGCTAGCGGCTAATACGCAGTATTTT. Translated: CASSFQLAANTQYF.

This clonotype occurred a few times. At one boundary the junction diverges from the germline segment, which might be a read error. The chain is built from TRBV7-6 and TRBJ2-3, with 10 positions matching TRBD2. Germline CDR1 reads SGHVS; CDR2 reads FNYEAQ. The CDR3 contains 17 residues. As DNA, the CDR3 is TGTGCCAGCAGCATAGCCCAGCGGGGGGGCGGCACAGATACGCAGTATTTT. This encodes CASSIAQRGGGTDTQYF.